Sequencing of this T cell receptor (beta chain) was carried out in a study of regulatory T cells in long-lasting Graves disease. Time point meaning: newly diagnosed GD, antithyroid drugs for less than 3 months. PBMC-extracted RNA yielded the TCR library. Graves' disease diagnosis followed American Thyroid Association guidelines. Remarks on this clonotype: Just one base apart from a much larger clone, this may be a read error.

The CDR3 length is 13 residues. Germline V lookup: CDR1 SGHNT, CDR2 YENEEA. With iRepertoire HTBI primers and Arm-PCR of CDR3 regions, TCR beta libraries were built. TCRdb re-analysed the multiplex PCR reads in MiXCR, keeping a single row per CDR3 protein. The table lists about 440,000 distinct CDR3 sequences, 15% to 20% of them singletons. The same data also went into a second study, on T cells in Graves' hyperthyroidism and ophthalmopathy. That study reports: Each patient was aged 18 to 65 and had newly diagnosed hyperthyroidism of under 2 months' duration.

The sequence was collected from a woman in her thirties with Graves disease. The gene calls are TRBV11-3 and TRBJ1-1, with D unclear. The source material was peripheral blood mononuclear cells (PBMCs), sampled at new diagnosis, from a patient treated with antithyroid drugs. CDR3 region: CASSINRDTEAYF. CDR3 DNA: TGTGCCAGCAGCATCAACAGAGATACTGAAGCTTACTTT.